The 24 T cell receptor beta chains presented below share a single source sample, sequenced in a study of T cell responses to AZD1222 COVID-19 vaccine. Generated by immunoSEQ multiplex PCR, the TCRdb table keeps only in-frame clones and is missing some. In the table there are roughly 92,000 clones, 85% to 90% of which are singletons. Sequencing used peripheral blood, obtained 28 days after the second AZD1222 dose. These receptors originate from an adult who received the AZD1222 COVID-19 vaccine.

This clone occurred a few times. The genes are TRBV4-1 and TRBJ2-1; D unclear. The ends were cut back, 1 base at V and 7 bases at J, with 14 bases in the middle. The germline gives CDR1 MGHRA, CDR2 YSYEKL. The CDR3 is 15 residues long. CDR3 in DNA: TGCGCCAGCAGCCAAGGGGTTATCCCCGGGAATGAGCAGTTCTTC. It encodes CASSQGVIPGNEQFF.

The rearrangement uses TRBV18 and TRBJ2-1, with TRBD2 matching 7 bases. CDR1 KGHSH and CDR2 LQKENI come from the germline V gene. J was trimmed by 2 bases and V by 6 bases; bases with no gene match: 1. This CDR3 is 13 amino acids long. The DNA for the CDR3 is TGTGCCAGCTCTCTAGCGGCCTACAATGAGCAGTTCTTC. This sequence encodes CASSLAAYNEQFF. The complete variable domain, with remaining parts taken from reference TRBV18 and TRBJ2-1, reads NAGVMQNPRHLVRRRGQEARLRCSPMKGHSHVYWYRQLPEEGLKFMVYLQKENIIDESGMPKERFSAEFPKEGPSILRIQQVVRGDSAAYFCASSLAAYNEQFFGPGTRLTVL.

This clone was counted once. This chain connects TRBV18 to TRBJ1-3; a weak D match, TRBD1 (5 bases). This CDR3 contains 16 residues. With 6 bases removed from V and 0 bases from J, the gap between germline ends came to 15 bases. Germline V gene lookup returns CDR1 KGHSH and CDR2 LQKENI. The CDR3 DNA is TGTGCCAGCTCCACCGCAGGGTTGAGCTCTGGAAACACCATATATTTT. Protein sequence: CASSTAGLSSGNTIYF.

V gene TRBV11-2 combines with J gene TRBJ2-1, with 9 bases fitting TRBD2. The CDR3 is 15 residues long. Germline V gene lookup returns CDR1 SGHAT and CDR2 FQNNGV. V trimming: 9 bases; J trimming: 0 bases; junction bases outside the gene matches: 6. The CDR3 region has the DNA TGTGCCAGTTCGGCGGGGGGGAGCTCCTACAATGAGCAGTTCTTC. This sequence encodes CASSAGGSSYNEQFF. Combining the CDR3 with reference TRBV11-2 and TRBJ2-1 gives the whole variable domain EAGVAQSPRYKIIEKRQSVAFWCNPISGHATLYWYQQILGQGPKLLIQFQNNGVVDDSQLPKDRFSAERLKGVDSTLKIQPAKLEDSAVYLCASSAGGSSYNEQFFGPGTRLTVL.

Only one count was recorded for this clone. The V gene is TRBV30, the J gene TRBJ1-2; no firm D call. The CDR3 spans 12 residues. Germline lookup yields CDR1 GTSNPN and CDR2 SVGIG (reference sequence). Trimming stripped 5 bases from V and 4 bases from J, with 11 bases between. The DNA of the CDR3 is TGTGCCTGGTCCTTCGGGATCTATGGCTACACCTTC. Protein: CAWSFGIYGYTF.

The chain is built from TRBV5-3 and TRBJ2-7, with D possibly TRBD1 on 5 matching bases. TRBV5-3 is recorded as an ORF, its role being uncertain. CDR3 size: 15 residues. V was pared by 4 bases and J by 6 bases, with 20 bases between. CDR3 nucleotides: TGTGCCAGAAGCCCCTTTAAAGGCGATAGGGGCGAGCAGTACTTC. Translating it yields CARSPFKGDRGEQYF.

V gene TRBV10-2 combines with J gene TRBJ2-7; 7 bases line up with TRBD2. The CDR3 covers 15 residues. The ends lost 2 bases at V and 5 bases at J; junction bases unmatched: 9. The germline V gene encodes CDR1 WSHSY and CDR2 SAAADI. The CDR3 bases are TGCGCCAGCAGTGAGATCGGGCGGGGGTCCCACGAGCAGTACTTC. Translating gives CASSEIGRGSHEQYF.

The rearrangement uses TRBV12-3 or TRBV12-4 and TRBJ1-6; no firm D call. Trimming pared 1 base from V and 8 bases from J, leaving 6 bases between. This CDR3 is 13 amino acids long. Here the CDR3 DNA reads TGTGCCAGCAGTTTAGATTCCTATTCACCCCTCCACTTT. Translation: CASSLDSYSPLHF.

The rearrangement uses TRBV19 and TRBJ1-2; weak D call: TRBD1 (5 bases). This CDR3 contains 16 residues. Germline-derived CDR1 and CDR2 are LNHDA and SQIVND (reference sequence). Between the trimmed V and J ends, which lost 7 bases and 5 bases, there was a span of 23 bases. The CDR3 bases are TGTGCCAGTAAGGGGATTAGGGACCCGGCGCGTTATGGCTACACCTTC. Its protein is CASKGIRDPARYGYTF.

V and J are TRBV7-2 and TRBJ1-2; no firm D call. The CDR3 covers 13 residues. Per germline, CDR1 SGHTA and CDR2 FQGNSA. V was cut by 1 base and J by 4 bases, with 7 bases left in between. The CDR3 here is CASSLGRSYGYTF. CDR3 DNA: TGTGCCAGCAGCTTAGGACGAAGCTATGGCTACACCTTC.

This clone was detected only a few times. The chain has TRBV5-1 and TRBJ1-2; TRBD1 matches at 7 bases. V gave up 3 bases and J gave up 3 bases; unmatched junction bases: 5. There are 14 residues in the CDR3. CDR1 is SGHRS and CDR2 is YFSETQ in the germline V gene. The CDR3 is CASSSDRPHYGYTF. Here the CDR3 DNA reads TGCGCCAGCAGCTCGGACAGGCCTCACTATGGCTACACCTTC.

The CDR3 reads CASSHLSAETQYF. CDR3 sequence (DNA): TGTGCCAGCAGTCACCTGTCTGCCGAGACCCAGTACTTC. The chain links TRBV6-2 or TRBV6-3 to TRBJ2-5; the D is unclear. V was pared by 5 bases and J by 5 bases, with 12 bases between. The CDR3 extends over 13 amino acids. CDR1 is MNHEY and CDR2 is SVGEGT in the germline V gene.

This clone was counted a few times. V usage is TRBV6-5 and J usage is TRBJ2-7; 7 bases agree with TRBD1. CDR1 and CDR2 from the germline V gene are MNHEY and SVGAGI. This CDR3 has 11 residues. The V segment lost 6 bases and the J segment 4 bases; nucleotides outside the gene matches: 0. This CDR3 reads CASRQGYEQYF. Written as DNA, the CDR3 is TGTGCCAGCAGACAGGGGTACGAGCAGTACTTC.

The chain is built from TRBV6-5 and TRBJ1-1; D uncertain. With 0 bases removed from V and 5 bases from J, the gap between germline ends came to 13 bases. The CDR3 contains 15 residues. Germline V gives CDR1 MNHEY, CDR2 SVGAGI. The CDR3 is CASSYSIRQRTEAFF. CDR3 DNA: TGTGCCAGCAGTTACTCGATTAGGCAGAGGACTGAAGCTTTCTTT.

This chain connects TRBV7-9 to TRBJ2-2; no definite D call. The CDR3 runs 13 residues. Trimming shortened V by 8 bases and J by 0 bases, and 7 bases separated the two germline ends. From germline, CDR1 is SEHNR and CDR2 FQNEAQ (reference sequence). The CDR3 protein is CASAGANTGELFF. As DNA, the CDR3 is TGTGCCAGCGCCGGAGCGAACACCGGGGAGCTGTTTTTT.

The chain joins TRBV9 to TRBJ2-2; D remains unclear. The CDR3 sequence is 14 residues long. Trimming removed 4 bases from V and 3 bases from J, with 10 bases in between. Per the germline V gene, CDR1 is SGDLS and CDR2 is YYNGEE. The CDR3, as DNA: TGTGCCAGCAGCTCCGGGCAGGACACCGGGGAGCTGTTTTTT. Protein sequence: CASSSGQDTGELFF.

This clone occurred once. The gene calls are TRBV19 and TRBJ2-7; perhaps D is TRBD1 or TRBD2 (6 bases each). CDR1 LNHDA and CDR2 SQIVND come from the germline V gene (reference sequence). This CDR3 has 15 amino acids. Trimming cost V 5 bases and J 7 bases, with 21 bases left between them. The CDR3 region has the DNA TGTGCCAGTAGTCTCGGGGGCAGGCCTCCTACGGAGCAGTACTTC. Amino acids: CASSLGGRPPTEQYF. The full variable domain, in which reference TRBV19 and TRBJ2-7 provide the parts outside the CDR3, is DGGITQSPKYLFRKEGQNVTLSCEQNLNHDAMYWYRQDPGQGLRLIYYSQIVNDFQKGDIAEGYSVSREKKESFPLTVTSAQKNPTAFYLCASSLGGRPPTEQYFGPGTRLTVT.

This clone has more than one count but fewer than ten. The rearrangement uses TRBV4-2 and TRBJ2-3; tentatively, D is TRBD1 (5 bases). Looked up from germline, CDR1 is LGHNA and CDR2 is YNFKEQ. CDR3 length: 15 residues. With 1 base removed from V and 0 bases from J, the gap between germline ends came to 8 bases. The DNA of the CDR3 is TGTGCCAGCAGCCAAGGACAGTCCAGCACAGATACGCAGTATTTT. Protein: CASSQGQSSTDTQYF.

This chain connects TRBV5-4 to TRBJ1-3; 8 bases match TRBD1. Germline CDR1 is SGHNT and CDR2 is YYREEE (reference sequence). V gave up 4 bases and J gave up 3 bases; unmatched junction bases: 3. The CDR3 covers 14 residues. The CDR3 loop reads CASSQGAYGNTIYF. CDR3 DNA: TGTGCCAGCAGCCAGGGGGCGTATGGAAACACCATATATTTT.

The rearrangement uses TRBV14 and TRBJ1-4; D is perhaps TRBD1 (5 bases). Germline V lookup: CDR1 SGHDN, CDR2 FVKESK. Trimming took 4 bases from V and 3 from J, leaving 9 bases between them. The CDR3 contains 14 residues. CDR3 DNA sequence: TGTGCCAGCAGCCCCAGGGCGGCTAATGAAAAACTGTTTTTT. Translation: CASSPRAANEKLFF.

The chain uses TRBV5-1 and TRBJ1-5; D not certain. The V end lost 4 bases, the J end lost 3 bases, and 8 bases lay between the germline ends. Germline-derived CDR1 and CDR2 are SGHRS and YFSETQ. CDR3 length: 13 amino acids. The CDR3 is CASSDGFNQPQHF. Here the CDR3 DNA reads TGCGCCAGCAGCGACGGGTTCAATCAGCCCCAGCATTTT.

The V gene is TRBV10-3, the J gene TRBJ2-5; the D is unclear. Germline lookup yields CDR1 ENHRY and CDR2 SYGVKD. V lost 0 bases and J 5 bases, leaving 7 bases between the germline ends. The CDR3 has 13 residues. In nucleotides, the CDR3 is TGTGCCATCAGTGAGTCCTCTTTTGAGACCCAGTACTTC. Translating gives CAISESSFETQYF.

The rearrangement uses TRBV4-1 and TRBJ1-6, with no clear D. The CDR3 length is 17 residues. The ends were cut back, 4 bases at V and 7 bases at J, with 20 bases in the middle. CDR1 MGHRA and CDR2 YSYEKL come from the germline V gene. CDR3: CASSLELRAAGNSPLHF. CDR3 nucleotide sequence: TGCGCCAGCAGCCTCGAACTCCGGGCAGCCGGGAATTCACCCCTCCACTTT.

This clone was seen once. This chain joins TRBV19 and TRBJ1-2; D is undetermined. Trimming took 5 bases from V and 9 from J, leaving 22 bases between them. The germline gives CDR1 LNHDA, CDR2 SQIVND (reference sequence). The CDR3 runs 15 residues. The CDR3 spells CASSPFQVAGTSYTF. The CDR3 region has the DNA TGTGCCAGTAGTCCCTTCCAAGTGGCGGGCACGAGCTACACCTTC.